Included here is one T cell receptor (beta chain) sequence, with context. The data were taken from a study of patients and donors after allogeneic stem cell transplantation. Each CDR3 protein gets one entry after TCRdb re-called the RT-PCR reads with MiXCR. The sample yields about 960,000 distinct CDR3 sequences, approximately 18% seen once. From germline, CDR1 is MGHRA and CDR2 YSYEKL. V trimming: 0 bases; J trimming: 6 bases; junction bases outside the gene matches: 6. The CDR3 is 15 residues long. The chain is built from TRBV4-1 and TRBJ2-7, with 9 bases that match TRBD2. Sequenced input: blood, either unsorted or a sorted T cell fraction (not recorded which). This receptor was obtained from a human donor who was either an allogeneic HSCT recipient or a stem cell or donor lymphocyte infusion donor (not recorded which). It is not recorded whose cells these are; they may come from a transplant donor. Written as DNA, the CDR3 is TGCGCCAGCAGCCAAGACGGGGCGGGAGGGCTCGAGCAGTACTTC. This translates into CASSQDGAGGLEQYF.